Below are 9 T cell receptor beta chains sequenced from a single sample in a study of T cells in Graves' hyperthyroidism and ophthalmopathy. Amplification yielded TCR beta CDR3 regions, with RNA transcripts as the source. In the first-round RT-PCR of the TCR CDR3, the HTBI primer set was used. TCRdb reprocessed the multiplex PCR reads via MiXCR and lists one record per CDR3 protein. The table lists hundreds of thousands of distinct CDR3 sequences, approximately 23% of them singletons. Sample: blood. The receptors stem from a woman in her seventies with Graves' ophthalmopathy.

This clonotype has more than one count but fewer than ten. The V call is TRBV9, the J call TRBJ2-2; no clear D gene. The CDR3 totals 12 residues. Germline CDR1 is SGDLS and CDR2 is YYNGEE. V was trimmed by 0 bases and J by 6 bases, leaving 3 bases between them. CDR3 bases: TGTGCCAGCAGCGTAGCGGCCGGGGAGCTGTTTTTT. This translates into CASSVAAGELFF.

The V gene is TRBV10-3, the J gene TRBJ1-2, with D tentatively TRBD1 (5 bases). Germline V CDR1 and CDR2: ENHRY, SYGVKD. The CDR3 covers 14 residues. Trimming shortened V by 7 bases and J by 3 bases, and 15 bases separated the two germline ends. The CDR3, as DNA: TGTGCCATCACCGCGGCGGGCAGGGACTATGGCTACACCTTC. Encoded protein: CAITAAGRDYGYTF.

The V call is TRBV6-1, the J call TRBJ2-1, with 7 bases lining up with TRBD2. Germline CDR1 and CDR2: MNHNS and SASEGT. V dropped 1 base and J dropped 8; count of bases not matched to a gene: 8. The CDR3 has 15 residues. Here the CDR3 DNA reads TGTGCCAGCAGTGAAGTGGGAGGGGCTGGCGATGAGCAGTTCTTC. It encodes CASSEVGGAGDEQFF.

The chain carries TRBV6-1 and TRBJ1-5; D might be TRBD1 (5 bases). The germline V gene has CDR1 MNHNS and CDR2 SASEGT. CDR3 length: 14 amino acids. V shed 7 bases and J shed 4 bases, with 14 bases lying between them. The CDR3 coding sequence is TGTGCCAGCAACACAGCAGGGCCTAATCAGCCCCAGCATTTT. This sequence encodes CASNTAGPNQPQHF.

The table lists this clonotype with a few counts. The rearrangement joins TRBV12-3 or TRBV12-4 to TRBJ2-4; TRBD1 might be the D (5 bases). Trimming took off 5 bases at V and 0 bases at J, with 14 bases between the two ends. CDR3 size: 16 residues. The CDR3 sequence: CASSPRQILAKNIQYF. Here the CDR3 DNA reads TGTGCCAGCAGTCCCCGACAGATCCTAGCCAAAAACATTCAGTACTTC.

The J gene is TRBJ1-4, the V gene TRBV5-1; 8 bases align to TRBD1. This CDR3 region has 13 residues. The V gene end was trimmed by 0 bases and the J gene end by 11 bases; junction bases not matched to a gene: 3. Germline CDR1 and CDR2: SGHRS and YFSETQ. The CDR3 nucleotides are TGCGCCAGCAGCTTGGTGTCAGGGGGCAAACTGTTTTTT. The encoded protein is CASSLVSGGKLFF.

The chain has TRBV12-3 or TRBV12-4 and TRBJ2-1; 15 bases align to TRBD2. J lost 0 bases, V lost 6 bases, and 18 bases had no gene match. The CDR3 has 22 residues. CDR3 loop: CASSPQPPGTSGRSSSYNEQFF. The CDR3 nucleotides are TGTGCCAGCAGCCCACAACCCCCAGGGACTAGCGGGAGGTCGAGCTCCTACAATGAGCAGTTCTTC.

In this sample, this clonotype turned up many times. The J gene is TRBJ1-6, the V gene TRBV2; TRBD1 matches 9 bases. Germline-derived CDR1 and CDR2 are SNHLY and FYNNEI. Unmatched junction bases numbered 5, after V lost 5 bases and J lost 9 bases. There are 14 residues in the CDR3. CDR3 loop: CASSSGQGSSPLHF. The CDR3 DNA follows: TGTGCCAGCAGTTCGGGACAGGGTAGTTCACCCCTCCACTTT.

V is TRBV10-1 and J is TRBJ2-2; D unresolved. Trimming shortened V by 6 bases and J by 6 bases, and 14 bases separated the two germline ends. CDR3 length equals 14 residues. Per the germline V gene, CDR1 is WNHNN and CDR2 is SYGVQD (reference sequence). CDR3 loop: CASSFNPRSGELFF. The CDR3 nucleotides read TGCGCCAGCAGCTTTAATCCGCGGTCCGGGGAGCTGTTTTTT.